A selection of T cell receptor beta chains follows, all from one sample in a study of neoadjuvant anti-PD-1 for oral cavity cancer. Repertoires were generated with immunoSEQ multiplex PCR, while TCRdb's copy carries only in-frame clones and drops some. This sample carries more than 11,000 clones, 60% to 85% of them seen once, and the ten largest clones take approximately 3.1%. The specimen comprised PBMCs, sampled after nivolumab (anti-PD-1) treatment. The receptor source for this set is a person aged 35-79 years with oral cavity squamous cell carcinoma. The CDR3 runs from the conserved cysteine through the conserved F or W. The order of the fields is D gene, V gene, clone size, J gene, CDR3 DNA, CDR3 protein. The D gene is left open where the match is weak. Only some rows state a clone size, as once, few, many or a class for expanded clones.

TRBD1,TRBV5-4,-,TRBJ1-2,TGTGCCAGCAGCGTGGGACAGGGCCTCCTCGGCTACACCTTC,CASSVGQGLLGYTF
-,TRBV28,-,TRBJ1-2,TGTGCCAGCAGTTTATCTGGGAACTATGGCTACACCTTC,CASSLSGNYGYTF
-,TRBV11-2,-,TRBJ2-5,TGTGCCAGCAGCTTTAGTACCCCCCGGTCCGAGACCCAGTACTTC,CASSFSTPRSETQYF
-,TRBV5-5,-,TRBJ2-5,TGTGCCAGCAGCGCCGGACTACTCATTGGAGAGACCCAGTACTTC,CASSAGLLIGETQYF
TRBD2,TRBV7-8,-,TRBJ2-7,TGTGCCAGCAGCGCTGGACTAGCGGTGGACTACGAGCAGTACTTC,CASSAGLAVDYEQYF
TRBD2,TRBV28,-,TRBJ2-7,TGTGCCAGCAGTTTTTCGGCTAGCGGCTCCTACGAGCAGTACTTC,CASSFSASGSYEQYF
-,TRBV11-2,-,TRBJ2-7,TGTGCCAGCAGCTATCGAGTGGTTACTAGTACCTACGAGCAGTACTTC,CASSYRVVTSTYEQYF
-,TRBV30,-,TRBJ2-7,TGTGCCTGGAAAAGCGGGCCCTACGAGCAGTACTTC,CAWKSGPYEQYF
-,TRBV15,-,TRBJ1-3,TGTGCCACCAGCGACCGTGCCTATCCTGGAAACACCATATATTTT,CATSDRAYPGNTIYF
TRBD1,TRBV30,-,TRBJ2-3,TGTGCCTGGAGGATAACAGACAGGGGGCGAGGAGATACGCAGTATTTT,CAWRITDRGRGDTQYF
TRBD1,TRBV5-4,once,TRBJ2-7,TGTGCCAGCAGCTTAGCCGGGACAGGGTCGGGCGAGCAGTACTTC,CASSLAGTGSGEQYF
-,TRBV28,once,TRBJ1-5,TGTGCCAGCAGTTTGCAGGGAGGAGGGTATAGCAATCAGCCCCAGCATTTT,CASSLQGGGYSNQPQHF
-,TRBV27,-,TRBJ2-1,TGTGCCAGCAGTTTTGACGGGTTTGAGCAGTTCTTC,CASSFDGFEQFF
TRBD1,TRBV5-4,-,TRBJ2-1,TGTGCCAGCAGCCCGAGACAGGGGGGGCATGAGCAGTTCTTC,CASSPRQGGHEQFF
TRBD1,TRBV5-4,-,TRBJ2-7,TGTGCCAGCAGCTTGGATCAGGGGGCATACTACGAGCAGTACTTC,CASSLDQGAYYEQYF
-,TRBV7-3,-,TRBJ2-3,TGTGCCAGCAGCGAACAGGGCTCGGGAGATACGCAGTATTTT,CASSEQGSGDTQYF
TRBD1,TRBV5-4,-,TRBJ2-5,TGTGCCAGCAGCTTTGGACAGGGGATCCAAGAGACCCAGTACTTC,CASSFGQGIQETQYF
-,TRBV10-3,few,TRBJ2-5,TGTGCCATCAGTGAAGAAGGACTAACCAAGGGGACCCAGTACTTC,CAISEEGLTKGTQYF
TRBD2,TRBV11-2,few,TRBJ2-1,TGTGCCAGCAGCTTCCTAGCGGGGGTATCCCCTGAGCAGTTCTTC,CASSFLAGVSPEQFF
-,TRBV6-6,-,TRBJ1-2,TGTGCCAGCAGTTCCCCCGGGCGAGACTATGGCTACACCTTC,CASSSPGRDYGYTF
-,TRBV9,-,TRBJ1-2,TGTGCCAGCAGCGTAGACAGCTCCTATGGCTACACCTTC,CASSVDSSYGYTF
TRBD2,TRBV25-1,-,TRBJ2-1,TGTGCCAGCAGTCGGACTAGCGGGAAAGATGAGCAGTTCTTC,CASSRTSGKDEQFF
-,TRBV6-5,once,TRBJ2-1,TGTGCCAGCAGTAGACGGGAATCCTACAATGAGCAGTTCTTC,CASSRRESYNEQFF
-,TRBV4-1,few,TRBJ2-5,TGCGCCAGCAGCCAAGATTTTAGTGGGACCGAAGAGACCCAGTACTTC,CASSQDFSGTEETQYF
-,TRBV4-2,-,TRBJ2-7,TGTGCCAGCAGCCAAGATAAAGAGGTTAGGGCCTACGAGCAGTACTTC,CASSQDKEVRAYEQYF
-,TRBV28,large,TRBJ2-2,TGTGCCAGCAGTTTATATTCGGCAGCTGGGGAGCTGTTTTTT,CASSLYSAAGELFF
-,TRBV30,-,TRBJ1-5,TGTGCCTGGAGGGCACGACGGGATGGGCCCCAGCATTTT,CAWRARRDGPQHF
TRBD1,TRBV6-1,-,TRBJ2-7,TGTGCCAGCAGTGAAGCGCTGGGACAGGGGGCCGACGAGCAGTACTTC,CASSEALGQGADEQYF
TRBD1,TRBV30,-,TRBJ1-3,TGTGCCTGGAGTTTCCTCCGGACAGGGTTCTCTGGAAACACCATATATTTT,CAWSFLRTGFSGNTIYF
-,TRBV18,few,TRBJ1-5,TGTGCCAGCTCACCACATAGCGATCAGCCCCAGCATTTT,CASSPHSDQPQHF
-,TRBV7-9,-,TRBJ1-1,TGTGCCAGCAGCTTAGCGACAGGAAAGAACACTGAAGCTTTCTTT,CASSLATGKNTEAFF
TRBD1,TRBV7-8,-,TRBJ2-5,TGTGCCAGCAGCAGGGGGCGTAAAGAGACCCAGTACTTC,CASSRGRKETQYF
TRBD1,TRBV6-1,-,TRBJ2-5,TGTGCCAGCAACGACAGGGGCCGGGGAGAGACCCAGTACTTC,CASNDRGRGETQYF
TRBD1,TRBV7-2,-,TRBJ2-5,TGTGCCAGCAGCCCGGACAGGGGGCGACAAGAGACCCAGTACTTC,CASSPDRGRQETQYF
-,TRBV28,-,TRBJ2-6,TGTGCCAGCAGACTGGAGAGTGGGGCCAACGTCCTGACTTTC,CASRLESGANVLTF
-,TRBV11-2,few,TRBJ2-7,TGTGCCAGCAGCTTAGATCTGGTCGGCAGTTCCTACGAGCAGTACTTC,CASSLDLVGSSYEQYF
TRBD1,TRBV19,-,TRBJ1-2,TGTGCCAGTAGTACAGGACAGGGCTGGGGCTACACCTTC,CASSTGQGWGYTF
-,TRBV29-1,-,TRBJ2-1,TGCAGCGTTGCGGGACTCCCCTCGGGTGAGCAGTTCTTC,CSVAGLPSGEQFF
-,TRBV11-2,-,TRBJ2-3,TGTGCCAGCAGCTCCCCCTGGGGGGGCGCAGATACGCAGTATTTT,CASSSPWGGADTQYF
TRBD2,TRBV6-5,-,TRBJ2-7,TGTGCCAGCAGTTACTCGATGGCGGGAGGGGAGTACGAGCAGTACTTC,CASSYSMAGGEYEQYF
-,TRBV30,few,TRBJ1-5,TGTGCCTGGAGTGCGGGTAGCAATCAGCCCCAGCATTTT,CAWSAGSNQPQHF
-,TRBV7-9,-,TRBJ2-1,TGTGCCAGCAGCACCCAGGGGGGGCGGGAGATGGCCGGAGACAATGAGCAGTTCTTC,CASSTQGGREMAGDNEQFF
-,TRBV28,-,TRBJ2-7,TGTGCCAGCAGTTTATACGGGCGGGCCCACGAGCAGTACTTC,CASSLYGRAHEQYF
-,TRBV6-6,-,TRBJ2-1,TGTGCCAGCAGTTACTCAGGGATTGGAGAGCAGTTCTTC,CASSYSGIGEQFF
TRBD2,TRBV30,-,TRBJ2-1,TGTGCCGGAGAAAGAGGACTAGCGGGTACTGAGCAGTTCTTC,CAGERGLAGTEQFF
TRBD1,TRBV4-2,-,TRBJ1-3,TGTGCCAGCAGCCAAGAAACCGGGACAGCCTCCTCTGGAAACACCATATATTTT,CASSQETGTASSGNTIYF
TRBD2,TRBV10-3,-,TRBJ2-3,TGTGCCATCAGGGGACTAGCGGGAGTTCTGGGAGATACGCAGTATTTT,CAIRGLAGVLGDTQYF
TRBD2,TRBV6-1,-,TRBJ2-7,TGTGCCAGCAGTGCTAGCGGTCCCGCCTACGAGCAGTACTTC,CASSASGPAYEQYF
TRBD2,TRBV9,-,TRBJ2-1,TGTGCCAGCAGCGCAGGACTAGCCTCTTACAATGAGCAGTTCTTC,CASSAGLASYNEQFF
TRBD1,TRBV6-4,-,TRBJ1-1,TGTGCCAGCAGACCGACAGGGGCGGGAAACACTGAAGCTTTCTTT,CASRPTGAGNTEAFF
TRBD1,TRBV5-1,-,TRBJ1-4,TGCGCCAGCAGCCCCGGGACAGAGGCAACTAATGAAAAACTGTTTTTT,CASSPGTEATNEKLFF
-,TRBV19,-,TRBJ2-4,TGTGCCAGTAGTGTCGAAGCCAAAAACATTCAGTACTTC,CASSVEAKNIQYF
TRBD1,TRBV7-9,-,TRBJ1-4,TGTGCCAGCAGCTGGGACAGGGGGCGAGAAAAACTGTTTTTT,CASSWDRGREKLFF
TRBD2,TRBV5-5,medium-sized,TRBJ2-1,TGTGCCAGCAGTTTAGCGGGAGAGGTAGAGCAGTTCTTC,CASSLAGEVEQFF
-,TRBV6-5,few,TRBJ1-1,TGTGCCAGCAATCCTGGCTCAGCTGAAGCTTTCTTT,CASNPGSAEAFF
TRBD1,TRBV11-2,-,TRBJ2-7,TGTGCCAGCAGCTTAGATCAGGGGGACGAGCAGTACTTC,CASSLDQGDEQYF
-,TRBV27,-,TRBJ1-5,TGTGCCAGCAGTTTAGCGAATCAGCCCCAGCATTTT,CASSLANQPQHF
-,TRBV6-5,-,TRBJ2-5,TGTGCCAGCAGTTACTTATCCGGGGTAGAGAAGACCCAGTACTTC,CASSYLSGVEKTQYF
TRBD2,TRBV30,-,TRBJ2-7,TGTGCCTGGAGGGGACTAGGGTGGCAGCAGTACTTC,CAWRGLGWQQYF
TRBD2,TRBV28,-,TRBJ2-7,TGTGCCAGCAGACGGACTAGCGGGAGAGCCTACGAGCAGTACTTC,CASRRTSGRAYEQYF